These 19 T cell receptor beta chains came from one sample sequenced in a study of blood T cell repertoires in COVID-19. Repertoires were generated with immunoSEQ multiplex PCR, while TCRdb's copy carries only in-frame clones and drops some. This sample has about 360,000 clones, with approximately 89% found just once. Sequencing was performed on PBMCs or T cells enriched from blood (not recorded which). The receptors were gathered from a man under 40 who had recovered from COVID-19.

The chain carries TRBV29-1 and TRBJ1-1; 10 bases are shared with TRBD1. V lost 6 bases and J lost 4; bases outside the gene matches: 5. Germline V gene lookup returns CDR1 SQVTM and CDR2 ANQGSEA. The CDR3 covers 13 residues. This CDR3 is CSVWTGGGTEAFF. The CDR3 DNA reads TGCAGCGTGTGGACAGGGGGGGGCACTGAAGCTTTCTTT. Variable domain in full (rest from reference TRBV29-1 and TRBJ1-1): SAVISQKPSRDICQRGTSLTIQCQVDSQVTMMFWYRQQPGQSLTLIATANQGSEATYESGFVIDKFPISRPNLTFSTLTVSNMSPEDSSIYLCSVWTGGGTEAFFGQGTRLTVV.

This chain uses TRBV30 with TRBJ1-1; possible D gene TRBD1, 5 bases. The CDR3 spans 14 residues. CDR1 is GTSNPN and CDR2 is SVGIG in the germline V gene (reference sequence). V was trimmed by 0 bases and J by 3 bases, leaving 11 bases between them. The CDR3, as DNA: TGTGCCTGGAGTGTTCTGGGGCTGGACACTGAAGCTTTCTTT. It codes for CAWSVLGLDTEAFF.

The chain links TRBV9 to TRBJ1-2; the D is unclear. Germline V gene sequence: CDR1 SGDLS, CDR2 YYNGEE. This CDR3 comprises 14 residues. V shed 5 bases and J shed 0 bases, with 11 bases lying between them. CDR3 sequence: CASSPVGANYGYTF. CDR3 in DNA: TGTGCCAGCAGTCCAGTTGGTGCTAACTATGGCTACACCTTC.

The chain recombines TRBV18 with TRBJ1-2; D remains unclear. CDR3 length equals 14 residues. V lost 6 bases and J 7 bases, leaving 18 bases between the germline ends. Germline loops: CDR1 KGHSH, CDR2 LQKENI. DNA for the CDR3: TGTGCCAGCTCCCCGAGAGGCGGAGAGGGTGGCTACACCTTC. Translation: CASSPRGGEGGYTF.

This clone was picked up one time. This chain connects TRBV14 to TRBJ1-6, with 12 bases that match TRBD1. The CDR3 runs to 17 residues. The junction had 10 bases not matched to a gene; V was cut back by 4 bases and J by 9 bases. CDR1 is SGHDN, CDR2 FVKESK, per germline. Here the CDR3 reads CASSRLPGQGAGSPLHF. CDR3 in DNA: TGTGCCAGCAGCCGGCTTCCGGGACAGGGGGCGGGTTCACCCCTCCACTTT.

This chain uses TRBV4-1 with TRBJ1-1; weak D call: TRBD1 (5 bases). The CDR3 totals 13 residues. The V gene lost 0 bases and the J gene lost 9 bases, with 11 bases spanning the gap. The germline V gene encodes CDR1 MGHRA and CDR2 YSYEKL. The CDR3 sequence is CASSQEQRTKAFF. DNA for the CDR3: TGCGCCAGCAGCCAAGAGCAACGGACAAAAGCTTTCTTT.

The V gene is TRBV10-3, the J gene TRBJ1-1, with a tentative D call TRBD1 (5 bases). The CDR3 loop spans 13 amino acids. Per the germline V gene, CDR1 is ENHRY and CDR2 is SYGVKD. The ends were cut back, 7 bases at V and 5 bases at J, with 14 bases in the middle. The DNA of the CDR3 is TGTGCCATCAAGGGCCAGGGAGGTACTGAAGCTTTCTTT. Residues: CAIKGQGGTEAFF.

The CDR3 reads CAQRTGMSEKLFF. The CDR3 DNA reads TGTGCCCAAAGGACAGGGATGAGTGAAAAACTGTTTTTT. V is TRBV30 and J is TRBJ1-4, with TRBD1 matching 8 bases. This CDR3 contains 13 residues. From germline, CDR1 is GTSNPN and CDR2 SVGIG (reference sequence). V was clipped by 8 bases and J by 7 bases; unmatched bases: 9. Full variable domain (rest looked up from reference TRBV30 and TRBJ1-4): SQTIHQWPATLVQPVGSPLSLECTVEGTSNPNLYWYRQAAGRGLQLLFYSVGIGQISSEVPQNLSASRPQDRQFILSSKKLLLSDSGFYLCAQRTGMSEKLFFGSGTQLSVL.

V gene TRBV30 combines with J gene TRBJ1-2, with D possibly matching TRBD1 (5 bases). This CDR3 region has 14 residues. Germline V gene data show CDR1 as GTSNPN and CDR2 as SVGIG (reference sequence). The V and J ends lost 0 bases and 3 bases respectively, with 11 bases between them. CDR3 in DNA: TGTGCCTGGAGTGTAGATTTGACAGACTATGGCTACACCTTC. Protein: CAWSVDLTDYGYTF.

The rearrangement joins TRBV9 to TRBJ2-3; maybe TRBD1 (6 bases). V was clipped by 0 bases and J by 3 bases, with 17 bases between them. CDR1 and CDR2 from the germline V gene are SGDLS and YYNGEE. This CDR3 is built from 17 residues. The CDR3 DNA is TGTGCCAGCAGCGTAGAACGGGACACGGGGCGGACAGATACGCAGTATTTT. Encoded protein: CASSVERDTGRTDTQYF.

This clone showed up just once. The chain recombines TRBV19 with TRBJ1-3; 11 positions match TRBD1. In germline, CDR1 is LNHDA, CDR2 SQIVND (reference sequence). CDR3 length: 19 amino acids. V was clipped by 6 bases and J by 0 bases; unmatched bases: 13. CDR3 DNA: TGTGCCAGTAGCCCGGGGACAGGGGGACCCATACTCTCTGGAAACACCATATATTTT. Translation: CASSPGTGGPILSGNTIYF.

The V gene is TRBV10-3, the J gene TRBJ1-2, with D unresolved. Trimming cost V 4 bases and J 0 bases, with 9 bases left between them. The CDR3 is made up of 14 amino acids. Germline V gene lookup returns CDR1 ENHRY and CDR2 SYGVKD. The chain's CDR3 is CAISADTANYGYTF. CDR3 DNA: TGTGCCATCAGTGCAGACACCGCTAACTATGGCTACACCTTC.

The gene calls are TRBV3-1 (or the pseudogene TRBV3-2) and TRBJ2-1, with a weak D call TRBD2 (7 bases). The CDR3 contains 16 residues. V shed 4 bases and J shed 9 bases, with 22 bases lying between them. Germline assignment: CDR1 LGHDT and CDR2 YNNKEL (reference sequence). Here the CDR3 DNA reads TGTGCCAGCAGCCCAAGGGGGGGGCCAACAGGAAGTGAGCAGTTCTTC. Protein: CASSPRGGPTGSEQFF.

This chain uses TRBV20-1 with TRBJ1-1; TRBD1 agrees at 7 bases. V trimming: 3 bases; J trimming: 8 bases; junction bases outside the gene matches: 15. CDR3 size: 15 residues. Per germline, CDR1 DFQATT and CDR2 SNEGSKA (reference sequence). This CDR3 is CSASPYGQAPPEAFF. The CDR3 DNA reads TGCAGTGCTAGTCCCTACGGACAGGCGCCTCCCGAAGCTTTCTTT.

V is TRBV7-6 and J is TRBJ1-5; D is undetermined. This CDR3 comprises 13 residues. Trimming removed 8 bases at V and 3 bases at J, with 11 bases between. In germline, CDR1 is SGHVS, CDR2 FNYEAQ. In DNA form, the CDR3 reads TGTGCCAGCCAAAAAGAGGTCAATCAGCCCCAGCATTTT. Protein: CASQKEVNQPQHF.

CDR3 DNA: TGTGCCAGCAGTTCGACAGGGAACGGCTATGGCTACACCTTC. It is translated as CASSSTGNGYGYTF. This rearrangement joins TRBV5-5 to TRBJ1-2; TRBD1 matches at 7 bases. The CDR3 consists of 14 residues. Germline values: CDR1 SGHKS, CDR2 YYEKEE (reference sequence). V was pared by 5 bases and J by 4 bases, with 8 bases of the junction left unmatched.

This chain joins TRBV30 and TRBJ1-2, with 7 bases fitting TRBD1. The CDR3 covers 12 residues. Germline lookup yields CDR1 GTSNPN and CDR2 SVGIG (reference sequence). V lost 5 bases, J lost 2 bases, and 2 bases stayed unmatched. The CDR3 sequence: CAWETGNYGYTF. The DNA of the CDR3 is TGTGCCTGGGAGACAGGGAACTATGGCTACACCTTC.

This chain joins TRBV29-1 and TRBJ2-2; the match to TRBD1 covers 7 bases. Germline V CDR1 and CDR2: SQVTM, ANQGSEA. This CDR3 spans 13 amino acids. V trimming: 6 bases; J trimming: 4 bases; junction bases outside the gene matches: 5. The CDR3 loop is CSVGQAGTGELFF. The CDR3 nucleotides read TGCAGCGTCGGACAGGCTGGCACCGGGGAGCTGTTTTTT.

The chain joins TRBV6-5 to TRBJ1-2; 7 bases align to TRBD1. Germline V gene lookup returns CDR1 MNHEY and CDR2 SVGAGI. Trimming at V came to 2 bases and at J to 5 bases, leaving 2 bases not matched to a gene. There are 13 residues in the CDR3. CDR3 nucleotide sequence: TGTGCCAGCAGTTACCCAGGGGGATATGGCTACACCTTC. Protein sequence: CASSYPGGYGYTF.